This passage covers 12 T cell receptor beta chains from one sample sequenced in a study of cytomegalovirus exposure and HLA in healthy donors (dated by TCRdb to 2016 to 2017). The library relied on the immunoSEQ multiplex PCR assay. A mixture of 60 forward primers for TCR Vbeta segments and 13 reverse primers for TCR Jbeta segments was used in the multiplex PCR. TCRdb limited this immuneACCESS table to in-frame rearrangements with V and J called. A share of clones is missing; checked studies link under half to unresolved V genes, and the rest is unexplained. Within this sample are 99,000 or so clones, with roughly 70% of them counted one time only. The ten largest clonotypes hold around 1.3% of the sample. The sample taken for sequencing was PBMCs. Every receptor here comes from a man aged 35 to 55 in good health and CMV-seronegative.

This chain joins TRBV27 and TRBJ1-5; 7 nucleotides align to TRBD1. V lost 4 bases and J lost 2; bases outside the gene matches: 8. The CDR3 consists of 16 residues. CDR1 MNHEY and CDR2 SMNVEV come from the germline V gene (reference sequence). The CDR3 sequence: CASSSLYRGGNQPQHF. The CDR3 nucleotides read TGTGCCAGCAGTTCCCTCTACAGGGGTGGCAATCAGCCCCAGCATTTT.

The V and J genes are TRBV28 and TRBJ2-5, with D unresolved. CDR1 is MDHEN, CDR2 SYDVKM, per germline. With 3 bases removed from V and 5 bases from J, the gap between germline ends came to 10 bases. CDR3 length: 13 residues. The DNA of the CDR3 is TGTGCCAGCAGTTTTGCAAGCGCGGAGACCCAGTACTTC. The encoded protein is CASSFASAETQYF.

The table lists this clone with a count of one. The rearrangement links TRBV9 to TRBJ2-2; tentative D call: TRBD1 (6 bases). The CDR3 runs 16 residues. Trimming left V 4 bases short and J 1 base short, with 14 bases between. CDR1 and CDR2 (germline): SGDLS, YYNGEE. The CDR3 DNA follows: TGTGCCAGCAGCCCCTTCTGGACAGAGAACACCGGGGAGCTGTTTTTT. Translated, it gives CASSPFWTENTGELFF.

This chain uses TRBV19 with TRBJ2-7; possible D gene TRBD1, 6 bases. The V gene lost 6 bases and the J gene lost 1 base, with 13 bases spanning the gap. The germline CDR1 and CDR2 sequences are LNHDA and SQIVND (reference sequence). The CDR3 contains 14 residues. The CDR3 loop is CASSQGTDSYEQYF. For the CDR3, the DNA is TGTGCCAGTAGCCAGGGGACGGATTCCTACGAGCAGTACTTC.

This clone was seen a handful of times. The V call is TRBV21-1, the J call TRBJ1-1. TRBV21-1 is a documented pseudogene. This CDR3 comprises 12 residues. CDR3 protein: CASRLLVTEAFF. The CDR3 DNA sequence: TGTGCCAGCAGATTACTGGTGACTGAAGCTTTCTTT.

The chain carries TRBV27 and TRBJ2-7, with TRBD1 matching over 10 bases. Germline V lookup: CDR1 MNHEY, CDR2 SMNVEV (reference sequence). This CDR3 is 15 amino acids long. V was clipped by 6 bases and J by 2 bases; unmatched bases: 7. The CDR3 reads CASRDRGFSTYEQYF. The CDR3 DNA reads TGTGCCAGCAGGGACAGGGGGTTCAGTACCTACGAGCAGTACTTC.

The V call is TRBV27, the J call TRBJ2-1; 12 nucleotides align to TRBD2. This CDR3 region has 17 residues. Germline V gene data show CDR1 as MNHEY and CDR2 as SMNVEV (reference sequence). After removal of 1 base from V and 2 bases from J, the junction contained 3 bases not matched to a gene. CDR3 loop: CASSLWTSGVTYNEQFF. CDR3 in DNA: TGTGCCAGCAGTTTATGGACTAGCGGGGTAACCTACAATGAGCAGTTCTTC.

The genes are TRBV6-5 and TRBJ1-2; D call uncertain. The V gene lost 0 bases and the J gene lost 5 bases, with 7 bases spanning the gap. The length of the CDR3 is 13 residues. The germline V gene encodes CDR1 MNHEY and CDR2 SVGAGI. CDR3 DNA sequence: TGTGCCAGCAGTTACTCGAGTAGTTATGGCTACACCTTC. The encoded protein is CASSYSSSYGYTF.

V usage is TRBV11-2 and J usage is TRBJ2-5; D is uncertain. The J call may be mistaken, given a closer DNA end match to TRBJ2-7. CDR3 length equals 14 residues. Germline V lookup: CDR1 SGHAT, CDR2 FQNNGV. The CDR3 reads CASLFQAASYEQYF. CDR3 DNA sequence: TGTGCCAGCTTATTCCAGGCCGCCTCCTACGAGCAGTACTTC.

In DNA form, the CDR3 reads TGCGCCAGCAGCCAAGACCCCGGACAGGGTAGTAGGCAGTACTTC. Residues: CASSQDPGQGSRQYF. The chain couples TRBV4-1 to TRBJ2-7; 8 nucleotides match TRBD1. The germline V gene encodes CDR1 MGHRA and CDR2 YSYEKL. With V trimmed by 0 bases and J by 9 bases, 10 bases remained unmatched. There are 15 residues in the CDR3.

The V and J genes are TRBV7-6 and TRBJ1-2; 7 nucleotides match TRBD1. Germline trimming cut 4 bases from V and 6 bases from J; bases unmatched to any gene: 11. This CDR3 comprises 15 residues. Germline V lookup: CDR1 SGHVS, CDR2 FNYEAQ. The CDR3 nucleotides read TGTGCCAGCAGCTGCACAGGGGCCCTGGATGATGGCTACACCTTC. It specifies CASSCTGALDDGYTF.

V is TRBV5-1 and J is TRBJ1-2; unclear D gene. Germline CDR1 SGHRS, CDR2 YFSETQ. V was pared by 0 bases and J by 1 base, with 10 bases between. The length of the CDR3 is 15 residues. The CDR3 sequence is CASSLVGSFNYGYTF. In DNA form, the CDR3 reads TGCGCCAGCAGCTTGGTTGGCAGTTTTAACTATGGCTACACCTTC.